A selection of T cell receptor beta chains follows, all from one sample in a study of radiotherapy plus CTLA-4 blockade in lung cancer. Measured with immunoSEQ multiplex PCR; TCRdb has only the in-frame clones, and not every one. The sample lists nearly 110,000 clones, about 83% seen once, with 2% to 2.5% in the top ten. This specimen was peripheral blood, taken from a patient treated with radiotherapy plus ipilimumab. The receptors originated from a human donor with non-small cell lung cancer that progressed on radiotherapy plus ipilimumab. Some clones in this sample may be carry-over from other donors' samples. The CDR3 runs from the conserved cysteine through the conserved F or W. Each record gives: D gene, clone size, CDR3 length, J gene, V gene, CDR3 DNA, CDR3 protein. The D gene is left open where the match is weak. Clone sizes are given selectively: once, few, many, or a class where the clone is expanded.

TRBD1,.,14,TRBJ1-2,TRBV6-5,TGTGCCAGCAGCCTACGGGACAGGGGCTATGGCTACACCTTC,CASSLRDRGYGYTF
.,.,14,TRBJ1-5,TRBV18,TGTGCCAGCTCAATAGGCAATACAGCCCCAGTTTTACATTTT,CASSIGNTAPVLHF
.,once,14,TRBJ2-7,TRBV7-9,TGTGCCAGCAGCTTAGCGGGGAGCTCCTACGAGCAGTACTTC,CASSLAGSSYEQYF
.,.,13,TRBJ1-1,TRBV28,TGTGCCAGCAGTTTAGGGTCTCGACCCACGGCTTTCTTT,CASSLGSRPTAFF
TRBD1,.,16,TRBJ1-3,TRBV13,TGTGCCAGCAGCTTGGGACAGGGTCTAAGAGGAAACACCATATATTTT,CASSLGQGLRGNTIYF
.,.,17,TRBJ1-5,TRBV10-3,TGTGCCATCAGTGAGTCGTTGGGGGGAAGAAGCAATCAGCCCCAGCATTTT,CAISESLGGRSNQPQHF
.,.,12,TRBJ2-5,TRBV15,TGTGCCACCAGCAGAGATGCGGAGACCCAGTACTTC,CATSRDAETQYF
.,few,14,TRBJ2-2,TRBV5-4,TGTGCCAGCAGCTTGGGGCAGAACACCGGGGAGCTGTTTTTT,CASSLGQNTGELFF
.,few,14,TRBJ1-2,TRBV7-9,TGTGCCAGCAGCTCACAGGGCGGCGGCTATGGCTACACCTTC,CASSSQGGGYGYTF
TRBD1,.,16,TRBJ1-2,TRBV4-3,TGCGCCAGCAGCCAAGATCTCGCAGGGACAGGGTATGGCTACACCTTC,CASSQDLAGTGYGYTF
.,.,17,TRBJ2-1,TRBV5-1,TGCGCCAGCAGCACCTCATCGGACAGAAGCTCCTACAATGAGCAGTTCTTC,CASSTSSDRSSYNEQFF
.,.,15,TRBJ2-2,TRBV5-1,TGCGCCAGCAGTCAGGGCCCCGAAAACACCGGGGAGCTGTTTTTT,CASSQGPENTGELFF
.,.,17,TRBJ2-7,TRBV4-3,TGCGCCAGCAGCCAAGAAAAGGTCGACAGTGAATCCTACGAGCAGTACTTC,CASSQEKVDSESYEQYF
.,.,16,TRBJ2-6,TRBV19,TGTGCCAGTAGTCGCACTCATGACTCTGGGGCCAACGTCCTGACTTTC,CASSRTHDSGANVLTF
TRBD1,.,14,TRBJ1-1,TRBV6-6,TGTGCCAGCAACAGACAGGGGGCGCACACTGAAGCTTTCTTT,CASNRQGAHTEAFF
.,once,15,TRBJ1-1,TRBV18,TGTGCCAGCTCCCGGGACGGCGCCTCGGGCACTGAAGCTTTCTTT,CASSRDGASGTEAFF
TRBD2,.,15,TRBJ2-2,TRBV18,TGTGCCAGCTCACCGAGACTAGCGGGGGTCGGGGAGCTGTTTTTT,CASSPRLAGVGELFF
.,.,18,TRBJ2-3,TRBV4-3,TGCGCCAGCAGCCAAGAATCGAGTAGCGGACCAAGCACAGATACGCAGTATTTT,CASSQESSSGPSTDTQYF
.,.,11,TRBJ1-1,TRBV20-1,TGCAGTGCTAGAGAAGGGGCTGAAGCTTTCTTT,CSAREGAEAFF
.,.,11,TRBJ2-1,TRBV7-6,TGTGCCAGCACCAATTACAATGAGCAGTTCTTC,CASTNYNEQFF
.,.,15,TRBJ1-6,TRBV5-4,TGTGCCAGCAGCTTGGGAGGGGCGTTCGTTTCACCCCTCCACTTT,CASSLGGAFVSPLHF
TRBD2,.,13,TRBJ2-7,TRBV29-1,TGCAGCGGGGGAGGGACTTTAAGGTCCGAGCAGTACTTC,CSGGGTLRSEQYF
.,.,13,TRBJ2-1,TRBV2,TGTGCCAGCACCTCCGAGCTTAGTACTGAGCAGTTCTTC,CASTSELSTEQFF
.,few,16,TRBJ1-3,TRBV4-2,TGTGCCAGCAGCCAAGCTTTGCCTTCCTCTGGAAACACCATATATTTT,CASSQALPSSGNTIYF
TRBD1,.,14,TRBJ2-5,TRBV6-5,TGTGCCAGCTCACGGACAGGGGGGCAAGAGACCCAGTACTTC,CASSRTGGQETQYF
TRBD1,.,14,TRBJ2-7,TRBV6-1,TGTGCCAGCAGACTCAGACAGGGATCCTACGAGCAGTACTTC,CASRLRQGSYEQYF
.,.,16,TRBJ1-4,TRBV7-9,TGTGCCAGCAGCTTGGGAATGACAGGCCTAAATGAAAAACTGTTTTTT,CASSLGMTGLNEKLFF
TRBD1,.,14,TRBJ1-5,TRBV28,TGTGCCAGCAGGACAGGGGTAAGCAATCAGCCCCAGCATTTT,CASRTGVSNQPQHF
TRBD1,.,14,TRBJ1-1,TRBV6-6,TGTGCCAGCACTCGAGACAGGGGTCTCACTGAAGCTTTCTTT,CASTRDRGLTEAFF
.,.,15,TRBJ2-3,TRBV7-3,TGTGCCAGCAGCTACCAGGGGATGGACGGGGATACGCAGTATTTT,CASSYQGMDGDTQYF
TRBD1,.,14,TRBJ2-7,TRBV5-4,TGTGCCAGCCAAGACAGGGGGCTCCGTCGGGAGCAGTACTTC,CASQDRGLRREQYF
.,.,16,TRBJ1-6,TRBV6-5,TGTGCCAGCAGTTACGCTGGTGGATGGTCAAATTCACCCCTCCACTTT,CASSYAGGWSNSPLHF
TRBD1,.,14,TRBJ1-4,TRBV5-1,TGCGCCAGCAGCTTAGACAGGGGTAATGAAAAACTGTTTTTT,CASSLDRGNEKLFF
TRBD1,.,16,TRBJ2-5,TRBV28,TGTGCCAGCAGTGCACAGGGGGCGGTAGGGGAAGAGACCCAGTACTTC,CASSAQGAVGEETQYF
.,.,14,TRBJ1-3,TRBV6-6,TGTGCCAGCAGTTACGCGCAGTCTGGAAACACCATATATTTT,CASSYAQSGNTIYF
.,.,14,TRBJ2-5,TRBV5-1,TGCGCCAGCAGCTCCGGGACTTCTGAAGAGACCCAGTACTTC,CASSSGTSEETQYF
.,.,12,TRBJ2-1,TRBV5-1,TGCGCCAGCAGCGACCTCCTCAATGAGCAGTTCTTC,CASSDLLNEQFF
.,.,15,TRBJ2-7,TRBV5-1,TGCGCCAGCAGCCCGCTGACAGGTTCCCTCTACGAGCAGTACTTC,CASSPLTGSLYEQYF
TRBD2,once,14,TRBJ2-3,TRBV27,TGTGCCAGCAGTTTCGGCGGGGGTTCCGATACGCAGTATTTT,CASSFGGGSDTQYF
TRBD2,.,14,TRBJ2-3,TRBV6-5,TGTGCCAGCAGGACCACTAGCGGCACAGATACGCAGTATTTT,CASRTTSGTDTQYF
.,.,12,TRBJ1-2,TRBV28,TGTGCCAGCAGTCGACAAGGCTATGGCTACACCTTC,CASSRQGYGYTF
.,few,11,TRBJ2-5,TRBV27,TGTGCCAGCAGTTCACGGGAGACCCAGTACTTC,CASSSRETQYF
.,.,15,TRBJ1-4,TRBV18,TGTGCCAGCTCACCAACAGGGACAACTAATGAAAAACTGTTTTTT,CASSPTGTTNEKLFF
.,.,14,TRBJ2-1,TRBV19,TGTGCCAGTAGTATCGCTGGGGACCTTATAAGGCAGTTCTTC,CASSIAGDLIRQFF
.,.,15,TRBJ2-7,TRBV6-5,TGTGCCAGCAGTTACTCGTACCAGGGGATCCACGAGCAGTACTTC,CASSYSYQGIHEQYF
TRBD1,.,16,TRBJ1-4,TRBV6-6,TGTGCCAGCAGTCGGAGGGAGACAGGGGGCCATGAAAAACTGTTTTTT,CASSRRETGGHEKLFF
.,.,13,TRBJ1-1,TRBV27,TGTGCCAGCAGGCGGACAGTTTACACTGAAGCTTTCTTT,CASRRTVYTEAFF
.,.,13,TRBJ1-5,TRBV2,TGTGCCAGCAGTCTCTATACCTATCAGCCCCAGCATTTT,CASSLYTYQPQHF